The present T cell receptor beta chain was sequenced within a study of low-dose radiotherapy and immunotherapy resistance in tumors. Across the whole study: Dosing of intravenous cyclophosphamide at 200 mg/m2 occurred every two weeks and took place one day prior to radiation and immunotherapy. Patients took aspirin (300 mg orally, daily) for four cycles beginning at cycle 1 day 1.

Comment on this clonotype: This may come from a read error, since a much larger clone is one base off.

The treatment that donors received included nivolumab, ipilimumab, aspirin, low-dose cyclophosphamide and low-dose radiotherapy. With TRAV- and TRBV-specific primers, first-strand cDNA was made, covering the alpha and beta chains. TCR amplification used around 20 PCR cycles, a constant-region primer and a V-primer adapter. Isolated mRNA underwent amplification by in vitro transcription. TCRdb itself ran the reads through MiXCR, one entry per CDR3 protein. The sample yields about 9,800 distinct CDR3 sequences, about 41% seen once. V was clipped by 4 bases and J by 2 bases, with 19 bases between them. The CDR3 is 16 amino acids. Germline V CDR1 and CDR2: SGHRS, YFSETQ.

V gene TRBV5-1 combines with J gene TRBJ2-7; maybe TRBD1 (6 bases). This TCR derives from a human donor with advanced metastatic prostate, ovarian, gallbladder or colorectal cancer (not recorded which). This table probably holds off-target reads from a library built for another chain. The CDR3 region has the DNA TGCGCCAGCAGCCCGGGACAAGTGGGGAACGCCTACGAGCAGTACTTC. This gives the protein CASSPGQVGNAYEQYF. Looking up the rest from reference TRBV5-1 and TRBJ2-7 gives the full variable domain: KAGVTQTPRYLIKTRGQQVTLSCSPISGHRSVSWYQQTPGQGLQFLFEYFSETQRNKGNFPGRFSGRQFSNSRSEMNVSTLELGDSALYLCASSPGQVGNAYEQYFGPGTRLTVT.